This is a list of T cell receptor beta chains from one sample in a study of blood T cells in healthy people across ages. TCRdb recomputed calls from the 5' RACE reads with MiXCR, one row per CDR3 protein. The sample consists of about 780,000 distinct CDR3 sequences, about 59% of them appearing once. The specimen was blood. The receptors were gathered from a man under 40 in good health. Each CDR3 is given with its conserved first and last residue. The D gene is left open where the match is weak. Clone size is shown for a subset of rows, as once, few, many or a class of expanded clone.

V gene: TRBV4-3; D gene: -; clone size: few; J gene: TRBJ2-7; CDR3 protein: CASSLRQGGIYEQYF; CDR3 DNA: TGCGCCAGCAGCCTTAGACAGGGAGGAATATACGAGCAGTACTTC
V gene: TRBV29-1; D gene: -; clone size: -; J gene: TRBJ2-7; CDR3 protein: CSVYSGYEQYF; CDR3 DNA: TGCAGCGTGTATAGCGGATACGAGCAGTACTTC
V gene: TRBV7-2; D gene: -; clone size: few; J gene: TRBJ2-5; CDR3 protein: CASSARGAQETQYF; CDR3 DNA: TGTGCCAGCAGCGCGAGGGGGGCCCAAGAGACCCAGTACTTC
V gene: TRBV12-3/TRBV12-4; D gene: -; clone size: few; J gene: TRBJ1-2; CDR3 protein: CASSLTGFGYGYTF; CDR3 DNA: TGTGCCAGCAGTTTAACCGGGTTTGGCTATGGCTACACCTTC
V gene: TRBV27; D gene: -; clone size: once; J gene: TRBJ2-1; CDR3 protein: CVSSLSVYRVNEQFF; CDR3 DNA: TGTGTCAGCAGTTTATCGGTTTACAGGGTCAATGAGCAGTTCTTC
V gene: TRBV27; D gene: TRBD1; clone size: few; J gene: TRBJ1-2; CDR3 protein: CASSLLGQGAYGYTF; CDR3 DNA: TGTGCCAGCAGTTTATTGGGACAGGGTGCCTATGGCTACACCTTC
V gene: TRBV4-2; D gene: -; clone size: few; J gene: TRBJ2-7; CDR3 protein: CASSQLQTGTGRNYEQYF; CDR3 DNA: TGTGCCAGCAGCCAGTTACAAACCGGGACTGGGCGGAACTACGAGCAGTACTTC
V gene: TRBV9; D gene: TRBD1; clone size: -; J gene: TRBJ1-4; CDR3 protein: CASSPAGQGIGEKPFF; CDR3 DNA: TGTGCCAGCAGCCCAGCCGGACAGGGGATTGGGGAAAAACCGTTTTTT
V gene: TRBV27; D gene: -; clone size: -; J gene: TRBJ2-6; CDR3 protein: CASSIQASGANVLTF; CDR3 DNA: TGTGCCAGCAGTATCCAAGCCTCTGGGGCCAACGTCCTGACTTTC
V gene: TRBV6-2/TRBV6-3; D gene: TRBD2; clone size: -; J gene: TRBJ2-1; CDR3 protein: CASRRLAENNEQFF; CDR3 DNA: TGTGCCAGCAGGAGACTAGCGGAGAACAATGAGCAGTTCTTC
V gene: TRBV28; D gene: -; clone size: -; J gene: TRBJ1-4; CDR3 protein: CASNAGVEKLFF; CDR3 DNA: TGTGCCAGCAATGCAGGGGTTGAAAAACTGTTTTTT
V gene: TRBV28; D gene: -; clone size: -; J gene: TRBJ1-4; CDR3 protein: CASSGPGYNEKLFF; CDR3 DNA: TGTGCCAGCTCCGGACCGGGTTATAATGAAAAACTGTTTTTT
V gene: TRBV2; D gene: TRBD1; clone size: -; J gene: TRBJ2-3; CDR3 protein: CARTEQGLSTDTQYF; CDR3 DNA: TGTGCCAGAACCGAACAGGGGCTGAGCACAGATACGCAGTATTTT
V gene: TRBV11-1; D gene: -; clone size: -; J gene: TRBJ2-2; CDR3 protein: CASTIRGRGTGELFF; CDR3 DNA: TGTGCCAGCACTATCCGGGGGCGAGGGACCGGGGAGCTGTTTTTT
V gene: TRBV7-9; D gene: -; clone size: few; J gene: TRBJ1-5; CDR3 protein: CASSLETNNQPQHF; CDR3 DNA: TGTGCCAGCAGCTTAGAAACCAACAATCAGCCCCAGCATTTT
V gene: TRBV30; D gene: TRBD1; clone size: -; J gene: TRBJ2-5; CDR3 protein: CAWSETGALQETQYF; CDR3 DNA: TGTGCCTGGAGTGAGACAGGGGCCCTTCAAGAGACCCAGTACTTC
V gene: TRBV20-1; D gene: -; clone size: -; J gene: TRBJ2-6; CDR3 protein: CSALRTSGANVLTF; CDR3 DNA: TGCAGTGCCCTTAGGACCTCTGGGGCCAACGTCCTGACTTTC
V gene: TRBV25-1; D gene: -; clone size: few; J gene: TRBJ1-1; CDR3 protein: CASNLNTEAFF; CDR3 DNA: TGTGCCTCTAACTTGAACACTGAAGCTTTCTTT
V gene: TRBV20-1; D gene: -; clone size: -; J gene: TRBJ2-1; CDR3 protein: CSARGLAGEQFF; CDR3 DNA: TGCAGTGCTAGGGGTCTAGCTGGTGAGCAGTTCTTC
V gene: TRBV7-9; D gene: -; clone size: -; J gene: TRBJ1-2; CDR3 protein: CASSLAQSGNGYTF; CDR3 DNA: TGTGCCAGCAGCTTAGCGCAGTCAGGGAACGGCTACACCTTC